These T cell receptor beta chains were read from a single sample in a study of blood T cell repertoires in COVID-19. Method: immunoSEQ multiplex PCR; TCRdb's copy keeps in-frame clones and lacks some. The sample comprises a few hundred thousand clones, approximately 88% of which are singletons, and 1.5% to 2% rests with the top ten. Input material: peripheral blood. The receptors were gathered from a woman aged 30 to 39 with COVID-19, enrolled during active disease. Each CDR3 is given with its conserved first and last residue. A D gene is named only where the DNA matches it firmly. The size field is filled for only some rows; it gives once, few, many or a size class.

V: TRBV6-6
D: NA
size: few
J: TRBJ2-5
DNA: TGTGCCAGCAGTTACCTCCCCCAAGAGACCCAGTACTTC
CDR3: CASSYLPQETQYF

V: TRBV15
D: TRBD1
size: NA
J: TRBJ1-2
DNA: TGTGCCACGAAGATGGACAGGGGGACTAACTATGGCTACACCTTC
CDR3: CATKMDRGTNYGYTF

V: TRBV9
D: NA
size: NA
J: TRBJ2-3
DNA: TGTGCCAGCGAGCGGTCTTTGGGCCAGGGGCCAGATACGCAGTATTTT
CDR3: CASERSLGQGPDTQYF

V: TRBV29-1
D: NA
size: NA
J: TRBJ1-5
DNA: TGCAGCGTTGAAGTAGGGGGCAATCAGCCCCAGCATTTT
CDR3: CSVEVGGNQPQHF

V: TRBV18
D: TRBD2
size: NA
J: TRBJ2-3
DNA: TGTGCCAGCTCACCACCGTGGAGACTAGCGGGGGGCCTCGACACAGATACGCAGTATTTT
CDR3: CASSPPWRLAGGLDTDTQYF

V: TRBV11-2
D: NA
size: NA
J: TRBJ2-3
DNA: TGTGCCAGCAGCTTAGGAACCGGGATTGGCACAGATACGCAGTATTTT
CDR3: CASSLGTGIGTDTQYF

V: TRBV18
D: NA
size: NA
J: TRBJ2-4
DNA: TGTGCCAGCTCTCACACAGGCCTAAACAAAGCCAAAAACATTCAGTACTTC
CDR3: CASSHTGLNKAKNIQYF

V: TRBV5-4
D: TRBD2
size: NA
J: TRBJ2-3
DNA: TGTGCCAGCAGCCCCGGGACTAGTTTGAGCACAGATACGCAGTATTTT
CDR3: CASSPGTSLSTDTQYF

V: TRBV7-2
D: NA
size: NA
J: TRBJ1-2
DNA: TGTGCCAGCAGCGGAGGGGCTGCTAACTATGGCTACACCTTC
CDR3: CASSGGAANYGYTF

V: TRBV10-1
D: NA
size: NA
J: TRBJ2-2
DNA: TGCGCCAGCAGCAGGGGCAACACCGGGGAGCTGTTTTTT
CDR3: CASSRGNTGELFF

V: TRBV7-8
D: TRBD1
size: NA
J: TRBJ1-5
DNA: TGTGCCAGCAGCTTAGACAGGGGGCTTCGGGGTGGCCAGCCCCAGCATTTT
CDR3: CASSLDRGLRGGQPQHF

V: TRBV2
D: TRBD1
size: once
J: TRBJ1-4
DNA: TGTGCCAGCAGTGGGACAGGGGGCCGGGGTGAAAAACTGTTTTTT
CDR3: CASSGTGGRGEKLFF

V: TRBV5-4
D: TRBD1
size: NA
J: TRBJ1-2
DNA: TGTGCCAGCAGCTTGGGACAGGGGAATGGCTACACCTTC
CDR3: CASSLGQGNGYTF

V: TRBV29-1
D: TRBD1
size: NA
J: TRBJ1-2
DNA: TGCAGCGCCGGGACAGCCAACTATGGCTACACCTTC
CDR3: CSAGTANYGYTF

V: TRBV5-4
D: TRBD1
size: NA
J: TRBJ1-2
DNA: TGTGCCAGCAGCTTGGATACAGGGGTGTATGGCTACACCTTC
CDR3: CASSLDTGVYGYTF

V: TRBV4-1
D: NA
size: NA
J: TRBJ1-2
DNA: TGCGCCAGCAGCCGTCCCCGGGAGCCGGAGGGCTACACCTTC
CDR3: CASSRPREPEGYTF

V: TRBV29-1
D: TRBD1
size: once
J: TRBJ1-3
DNA: TGCAGCGTACAGGGGGCTTCTGGAAACACCATATATTTT
CDR3: CSVQGASGNTIYF

V: TRBV19
D: NA
size: NA
J: TRBJ1-2
DNA: TGTGCCAGTAGTATAGATCTGGGGCTTCGTGGCTACACCTTC
CDR3: CASSIDLGLRGYTF

V: TRBV19
D: NA
size: NA
J: TRBJ1-4
DNA: TGTGCCAGTAGTCAATCCGGGACTCGAACTAATGAAAAACTGTTTTTT
CDR3: CASSQSGTRTNEKLFF

V: TRBV19
D: NA
size: NA
J: TRBJ1-2
DNA: TGTGCCAATACGACAGCTAACTATGGCTACACCTTC
CDR3: CANTTANYGYTF

V: TRBV3-1/TRBV3-2
D: TRBD2
size: NA
J: TRBJ2-7
DNA: TGTGCCAGCAGCCATACTAGTAGCGGGGGGAGCTCCTACGAGCAGTACTTC
CDR3: CASSHTSSGGSSYEQYF

V: TRBV2
D: TRBD2
size: NA
J: TRBJ2-1
DNA: TGTGCCAGCCGAGTAGCGGGGGGAGACAATGAGCAGTTCTTC
CDR3: CASRVAGGDNEQFF

V: TRBV27
D: NA
size: NA
J: TRBJ1-5
DNA: TGTGCCAGCAGTCCAATTTCCGTTGGTAGTCAGCCCCAGCATTTT
CDR3: CASSPISVGSQPQHF

V: TRBV7-2
D: NA
size: NA
J: TRBJ2-5
DNA: TGTGCCAGCAGCTTAGACTGGGAGACCCAGTACTTC
CDR3: CASSLDWETQYF

V: TRBV30
D: TRBD1
size: NA
J: TRBJ2-3
DNA: TGTGCCTGGAGTGGAGGACAGGGTAGCACAGATACGCAGTATTTT
CDR3: CAWSGGQGSTDTQYF

V: TRBV12-3/TRBV12-4
D: NA
size: NA
J: TRBJ2-3
DNA: TGTGCCAGCAGTTTAGCCAGGGCCACGAATTTT
CDR3: CASSLARATNF